This T cell receptor (beta chain) was sequenced in a study of blood T cell repertoires in COVID-19 (dated by TCRdb to 2020 to 2022). In the study overall: Collaborator samples came from the United States, Italy and Spain and covered acute and convalescent phases of COVID-19. The prospective study material was composed of cDNA or gDNA derived from T cells, B-cell-depleted T cells, or PBMCs. Deeply sampled blood TCRbeta repertoires from subjects exposed to, actively infected with, or recovered from COVID-19 were included in the dataset. A freely available public database, intended as a resource for researchers studying the immune response to SARS-CoV-2, is where the repertoires were released. The samples were drawn from two sources: the first 160 participants of the ongoing ImmuneRACE study, and approximately 1,300 subjects contributed by 6 global collaborators. Nearly every sample came with metadata listing a de-identified subject ID, COVID-19 status, age in years and sex. Where available, HLA class I and class II types were obtained from metadata supplied by the sample provider rather than from assay-based typing. Here is what the overall study found, with its caveats: Clinical and demographic metadata were provided uncurated, with the amount varying by source and participant.

TCRbeta CDR3 regions were amplified from genomic DNA using the immunoSEQ Assay, a bias-controlled multiplex PCR. The paper's data handling went like this. The number of nucleated cells in each sample was estimated from the amplification of reference gene primers within the assay. To quantify the absolute abundance of each unique TCRbeta CDR3 rearrangement, sequence reads were collapsed and filtered. For each sample, productive Simpson clonality was calculated as the square root of Simpson's diversity index across productive rearrangements. This immuneACCESS table, as held by TCRdb, lists in-frame sequences with V and J called but not all clones. Of the missing ones, under half trace to an unresolved V gene in checked studies; the others have no known cause. The V and J calls and clone size are taken from that table; D and trimming were inferred from the DNA. The sample data list 300,000 to 450,000 clones, and more than 70% of these were observed just once. Of the sample, 3% to 4.5% is held by the ten largest clones.

One collaborating source in Seattle enrolled patients while the patients were actively infected and followed the patients over time throughout the course of disease. Each collaborating institution followed its own protocols to collect whole blood in K2EDTA tubes. For TCRbeta analysis, collaborators shipped samples in one of three forms: frozen whole blood, isolated PBMCs, or DNA extracted from either of those sample types. Concerning this clone: The target of this receptor is not known. No base quality information exists; no much larger clone differs at one position.

Via the germline V gene (reference sequence), CDR1 is PRHDT and CDR2 FYEKMQ. Deletion took 5 bases off V and 4 bases off J, with a span of 17 bases between the germline ends. The CDR3 starts with the cysteine, ends with the phenylalanine, and has 15 residues. Kept here is only the CDR3 DNA, which spans 45 bases and is read in frame from base 1. The chain employs TRBV13 and TRBJ2-5; tentative D gene TRBD1, with 8 bases matching. The receptor was isolated from an older woman with COVID-19, enrolled during active disease. The material sequenced was peripheral blood. The bases are TGTGCCAGCAGCCCGGGAAACAGGGGGGGAGAGACCCAGTACTTC. Translated, this is CASSPGNRGGETQYF.